This TCR beta chain was sequenced in a study of PD-L1 blockade in urothelial cancer. Time point in this sample: pretreatment peripheral blood. Profiling relied on immunoSEQ multiplex PCR, and the TCRdb table lists in-frame clones only, not all of them. This sample has around 68,000 clones, with 70% to 90% found just once. The CDR3 runs to 14 residues. With 1 base clipped from V and 3 bases from J, the junction kept 0 bases outside the gene matches. Germline CDR1 reads SGHDN; CDR2 reads FVKESK. This clonotype was sampled from a man between 65 and 79 years old with urothelial cancer. Sequences were derived from PBMCs, sampled around atezolizumab (anti-PD-L1) treatment. V gene TRBV14 combines with J gene TRBJ2-1, with 7 bases fitting TRBD1. The CDR3 DNA reads as TGTGCCAGCAGCCAAGCAGGGGGCTACAATGAGCAGTTCTTC. Translating it yields CASSQAGGYNEQFF.